The 21 T cell receptor beta chains presented below share a single source sample, sequenced in a study of blood T cell repertoires in COVID-19. TCRdb keeps only in-frame clones here, not all; method: immunoSEQ multiplex PCR. The profile shows 170,000 or so clones, 84% of them singletons. What was sequenced was peripheral blood. The origin of the receptors is a man between 18 and 29 years old with active or convalescent COVID-19.

This chain uses TRBV5-6 with TRBJ1-2; 10 bases are a match to TRBD1. Germline V CDR1 and CDR2: SGHDT, YYEEEE. V was pared by 9 bases and J by 5 bases, with 13 bases of the junction left unmatched. The CDR3 spans 15 residues. The DNA of the CDR3 is TGTGCCACCCACCCCATGACAGGGGGCGCGTATGGCTACACCTTC. Its protein product is CATHPMTGGAYGYTF.

This chain uses TRBV11-3 with TRBJ2-7; 8 bases are a match to TRBD2. Germline loops: CDR1 SGHNT, CDR2 YENEEA. V lost 5 bases and J lost 5; bases outside the gene matches: 5. The CDR3 consists of 13 residues. The CDR3 protein is CASSPGTRDEQYF. In DNA, the CDR3 is TGTGCCAGCAGCCCCGGGACTAGAGACGAGCAGTACTTC.

V and J are TRBV7-3 and TRBJ1-5, with unresolved D. The CDR3 is 15 residues long. Germline lookup yields CDR1 SGHTA and CDR2 FQGTGA. Trimming removed 1 base from V and 6 bases from J, with 13 bases in between. The CDR3 sequence is CASSLNAKAGQPQHF. The CDR3 DNA reads as TGTGCCAGCAGCTTAAACGCCAAAGCGGGTCAGCCCCAGCATTTT.

This chain uses TRBV19 with TRBJ2-1; 7 nucleotides line up with TRBD2. V lost 4 bases, J lost 5 bases, and 5 bases stayed unmatched. Germline lookup yields CDR1 LNHDA and CDR2 SQIVND (reference sequence). The length of the CDR3 is 14 residues. The CDR3 loop is CASSNRGEHNEQFF. The CDR3 nucleotides read TGTGCCAGTAGTAACCGGGGGGAACACAATGAGCAGTTCTTC.

This clone appeared a single time. This chain connects TRBV7-3 to TRBJ2-1; 7 bases are a match to TRBD2. Germline CDR1 and CDR2: SGHTA and FQGTGA. With 2 bases clipped from V and 2 bases from J, the junction kept 3 bases outside the gene matches. The CDR3 runs to 15 residues. This CDR3 is CASSLRGRAYNEQFF. CDR3 bases: TGTGCCAGCAGCTTACGGGGGAGGGCCTACAATGAGCAGTTCTTC. The full variable domain, its missing parts supplied by reference TRBV7-3 and TRBJ2-1, is GAGVSQTPSNKVTEKGKYVELRCDPISGHTALYWYRQSLGQGPEFLIYFQGTGAADDSGLPNDRFFAVRPEGSVSTLKIQRTERGDSAVYLCASSLRGRAYNEQFFGPGTRLTVL.

The chain has TRBV5-4 and TRBJ1-2, with D hard to call. This CDR3 is 12 amino acids long. Germline CDR1 reads SGHNT; CDR2 reads YYREEE (reference sequence). V lost 0 bases and J lost 6, with 6 bases in between. In DNA, the CDR3 is TGTGCCAGCAGCTTGGTCGCGGATGGCTACACCTTC. Amino acid sequence: CASSLVADGYTF.

The V gene is TRBV19, the J gene TRBJ2-3; 7 positions match TRBD2. Germline V gene sequence: CDR1 LNHDA, CDR2 SQIVND (reference sequence). The V and J ends lost 5 bases and 2 bases, in that order; junction bases with no gene match: 16. The CDR3 has 18 residues. Here the CDR3 DNA reads TGTGCCAGTAGTGCCCGGGGCAGAGGAGCGGGATCCACAGATACGCAGTATTTT. Protein product: CASSARGRGAGSTDTQYF.

The rearrangement joins TRBV19 to TRBJ1-5, with unresolved D. Trimming left V 2 bases short and J 11 bases short, with 22 bases between. Germline values: CDR1 LNHDA, CDR2 SQIVND (reference sequence). The CDR3 is made up of 16 amino acids. The CDR3, as DNA: TGTGCCAGTAGTATACTCCCGACGGCCGGCGACGGGACCCAGCATTTT. Translating it yields CASSILPTAGDGTQHF.

The rearrangement uses TRBV5-1 and TRBJ2-1, with 10 bases lining up with TRBD2. The CDR3 runs to 22 residues. Per germline, CDR1 SGHRS and CDR2 YFSETQ. The junction had 20 bases not matched to a gene; V was cut back by 1 base and J by 1 base. The CDR3, as DNA: TGCGCCAGCAGCTTGATGTCTCGGGGGTCTAGCGGGGGAAAACAATCCTACAATGAGCAGTTCTTC. It yields the protein CASSLMSRGSSGGKQSYNEQFF.

The J gene is TRBJ2-3, the V gene TRBV11-3; D might be TRBD2 (5 bases). CDR1 and CDR2 from the germline V gene are SGHNT and YENEEA. V lost 5 bases to trimming and J lost 1 base, with 13 bases between them. The CDR3 length is 15 residues. CDR3 coding DNA: TGTGCCAGCAGCACCCGACCCGGGGGCACAGATACGCAGTATTTT. This encodes CASSTRPGGTDTQYF. Together with reference TRBV11-3 and TRBJ2-3, the CDR3 gives the full variable domain: EAGVVQSPRYKIIEKKQPVAFWCNPISGHNTLYWYLQNLGQGPELLIRYENEEAVDDSQLPKDRFSAERLKGVDSTLKIQPAELGDSAVYLCASSTRPGGTDTQYFGPGTRLTVL.

The chain carries TRBV19 and TRBJ2-2; D possibly corresponds to TRBD2 (6 bases). This CDR3 contains 14 residues. Per the germline V gene, CDR1 is LNHDA and CDR2 is SQIVND (reference sequence). The ends were cut back, 4 bases at V and 5 bases at J, with 11 bases in the middle. CDR3: CASSTGERTGELFF. For the CDR3, the DNA is TGTGCCAGTAGTACGGGGGAGAGAACCGGGGAGCTGTTTTTT.

Worth noting for this clone: One base away lies a much larger clone, so this may be a sequencing read error. This sample includes further DNA sequences coding for the same CDR3. The genes are TRBV24-1 and TRBJ1-5; tentative D call: TRBD1 (6 bases). The germline V gene has CDR1 KGHDR and CDR2 SFDVKD. CDR3 length: 13 residues. Trimming took 4 bases from V and 5 from J, leaving 8 bases between them. The CDR3 sequence: CATSDRGDQPQHF. The CDR3 nucleotides are TGTGCCACCAGTGACAGGGGCGATCAGCCCCAGCATTTT.

The chain uses TRBV11-3 and TRBJ2-5; possible D gene TRBD1, 5 bases. Germline V gene data show CDR1 as SGHNT and CDR2 as YENEEA. This CDR3 is built from 13 residues. Trimming stripped 5 bases from V and 4 bases from J, with 11 bases between. This CDR3 is CASSQGPRETQYF. In DNA, the CDR3 is TGTGCCAGCAGCCAGGGCCCGAGAGAGACCCAGTACTTC.

The V gene is TRBV5-8, the J gene TRBJ2-7; D perhaps matches TRBD2 (5 bases). In germline, CDR1 is SGHTS, CDR2 YDEGEE. The ends were cut back, 4 bases at V and 3 bases at J, with 14 bases in the middle. The CDR3 is made up of 14 amino acids. DNA for the CDR3: TGTGCCAGCAGCGTCCCGAAGGAGGACTACGAGCAGTACTTC. Translating it yields CASSVPKEDYEQYF.

The rearrangement joins TRBV7-2 to TRBJ2-5, with TRBD1 identical over 8 bases. Germline CDR1 reads SGHTA; CDR2 reads FQGNSA. The CDR3 covers 15 residues. V trimming: 5 bases; J trimming: 1 base; junction bases outside the gene matches: 6. CDR3 DNA sequence: TGTGCCAGCAGCCTAAGACAGGGGATCCAAGAGACCCAGTACTTC. It encodes CASSLRQGIQETQYF.

The genes are TRBV30 and TRBJ2-3; 11 bases map to TRBD1. Germline assignment: CDR1 GTSNPN and CDR2 SVGIG (reference sequence). The CDR3 contains 15 residues. J was trimmed by 4 bases and V by 2 bases; bases with no gene match: 5. CDR3 protein: CAWSSGTGGPDTQYF. The CDR3 DNA reads TGTGCCTGGAGTTCCGGGACAGGGGGACCAGATACGCAGTATTTT.

The genes are TRBV4-1 and TRBJ2-7, with TRBD1 matching 7 bases. Looked up from germline, CDR1 is MGHRA and CDR2 is YSYEKL. The CDR3 contains 14 residues. J was trimmed by 0 bases and V by 5 bases; bases with no gene match: 4. CDR3 coding DNA: TGCGCCAGCAGCTGGGGGACAGACTCCTACGAGCAGTACTTC. As protein: CASSWGTDSYEQYF.

This chain joins TRBV19 and TRBJ2-7, with D perhaps matching TRBD2 (6 bases). The ends were cut back, 3 bases at V and 4 bases at J, with 13 bases in the middle. The CDR3 length is 14 residues. Germline V CDR1 and CDR2: LNHDA, SQIVND (reference sequence). The CDR3 here is CASSMRGRRYEQYF. The CDR3 DNA reads as TGTGCCAGTAGTATGAGAGGGAGGAGGTACGAGCAGTACTTC. Full variable domain (rest looked up from reference TRBV19 and TRBJ2-7): DGGITQSPKYLFRKEGQNVTLSCEQNLNHDAMYWYRQDPGQGLRLIYYSQIVNDFQKGDIAEGYSVSREKKESFPLTVTSAQKNPTAFYLCASSMRGRRYEQYFGPGTRLTVT.

This clone was detected once. Here the CDR3 reads CASRQGLLSVTDTQYF. CDR3 in DNA: TGTGCCAGCAGGCAGGGACTTTTGTCGGTCACAGATACGCAGTATTTT. V usage is TRBV5-4 and J usage is TRBJ2-3; a possible D gene is TRBD2 (6 bases). This CDR3 is 16 amino acids long. V was pared by 5 bases and J by 2 bases, with 18 bases between. Germline V gene sequence: CDR1 SGHNT, CDR2 YYREEE (reference sequence).

The rearrangement joins TRBV5-6 to TRBJ2-3; the D gene is possibly TRBD2 (5 bases). Trimming cost V 2 bases and J 3 bases, with 7 bases left between them. This CDR3 spans 13 amino acids. Germline CDR1 reads SGHDT; CDR2 reads YYEEEE. In nucleotides, the CDR3 is TGTGCCAGCAGCTTACTAGGTACAGATACGCAGTATTTT. The encoded protein is CASSLLGTDTQYF.

The chain joins TRBV5-1 to TRBJ2-3; D ambiguous. The CDR3 has 13 amino acids. Germline CDR1 and CDR2: SGHRS and YFSETQ. Trimming took 4 bases from V and 1 from J, leaving 7 bases between them. The CDR3, as DNA: TGCGCCAGCAGCGAGGTGGGCACAGATACGCAGTATTTT. Its translation: CASSEVGTDTQYF.